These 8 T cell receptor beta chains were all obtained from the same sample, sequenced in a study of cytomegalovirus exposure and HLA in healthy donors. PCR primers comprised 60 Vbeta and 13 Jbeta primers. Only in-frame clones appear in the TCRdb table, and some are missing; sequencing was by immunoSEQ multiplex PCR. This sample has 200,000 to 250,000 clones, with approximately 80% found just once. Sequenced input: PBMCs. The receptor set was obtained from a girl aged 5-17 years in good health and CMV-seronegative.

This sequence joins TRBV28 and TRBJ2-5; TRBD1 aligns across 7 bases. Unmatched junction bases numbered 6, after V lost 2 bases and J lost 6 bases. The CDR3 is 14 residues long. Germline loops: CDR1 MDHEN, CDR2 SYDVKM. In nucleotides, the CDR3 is TGTGCCAGCAGTTTAGAGGGGGCTGTGAAGACCCAGTACTTC. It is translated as CASSLEGAVKTQYF.

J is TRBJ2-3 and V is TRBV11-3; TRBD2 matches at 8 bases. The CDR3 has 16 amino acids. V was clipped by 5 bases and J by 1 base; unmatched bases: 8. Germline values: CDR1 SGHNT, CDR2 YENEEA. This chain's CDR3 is CASSRAAGDGTDTQYF. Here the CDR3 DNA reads TGTGCCAGCAGCCGGGCAGCGGGAGACGGCACAGATACGCAGTATTTT.

CDR3 loop: CASNLDRGDGYTF. DNA of the CDR3: TGTGCCAGTAACCTGGACAGGGGCGATGGCTACACCTTC. The gene calls are TRBV19 and TRBJ1-2, with 9 bases that match TRBD1. CDR1 is LNHDA, CDR2 SQIVND, per germline (reference sequence). V was pared by 7 bases and J by 6 bases, with 6 bases of the junction left unmatched. This CDR3 contains 13 residues. The variable domain in full, completed from reference TRBV19 and TRBJ1-2, reads DGGITQSPKYLFRKEGQNVTLSCEQNLNHDAMYWYRQDPGQGLRLIYYSQIVNDFQKGDIAEGYSVSREKKESFPLTVTSAQKNPTAFYLCASNLDRGDGYTFGSGTRLTVV.

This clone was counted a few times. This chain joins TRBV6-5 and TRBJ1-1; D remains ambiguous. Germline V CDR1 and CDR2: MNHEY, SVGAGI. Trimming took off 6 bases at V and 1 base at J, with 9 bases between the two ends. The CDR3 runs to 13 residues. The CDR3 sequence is CASRVNRNTEAFF. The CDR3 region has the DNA TGTGCCAGCAGGGTAAACAGGAACACTGAAGCTTTCTTT.

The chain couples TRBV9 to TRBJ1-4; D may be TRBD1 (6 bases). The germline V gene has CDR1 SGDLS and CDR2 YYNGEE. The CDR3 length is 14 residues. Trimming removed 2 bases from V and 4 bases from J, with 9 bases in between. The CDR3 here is CASSVQGFNEKLFF. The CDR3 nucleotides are TGTGCCAGCAGCGTCCAGGGGTTTAATGAAAAACTGTTTTTT.

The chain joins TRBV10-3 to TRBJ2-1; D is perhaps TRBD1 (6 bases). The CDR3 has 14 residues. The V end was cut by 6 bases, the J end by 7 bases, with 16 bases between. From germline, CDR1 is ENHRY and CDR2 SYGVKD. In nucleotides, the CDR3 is TGTGCCATCAGGTCCGGCACAGGGCAAAATGAGCAGTTCTTC. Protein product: CAIRSGTGQNEQFF.

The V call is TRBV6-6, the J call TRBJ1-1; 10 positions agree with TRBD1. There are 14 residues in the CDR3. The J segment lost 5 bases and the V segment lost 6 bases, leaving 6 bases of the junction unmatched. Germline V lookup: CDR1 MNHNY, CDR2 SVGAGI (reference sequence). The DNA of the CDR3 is TGTGCCAGCAGCCAGACAGGGGGCTGGACTGAAGCTTTCTTT. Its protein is CASSQTGGWTEAFF.

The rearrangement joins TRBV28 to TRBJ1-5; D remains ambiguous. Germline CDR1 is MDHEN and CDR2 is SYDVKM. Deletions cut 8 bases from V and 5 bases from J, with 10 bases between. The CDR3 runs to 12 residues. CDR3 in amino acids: CASGLPHQPQHF. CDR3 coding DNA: TGTGCCAGCGGCCTCCCTCATCAGCCCCAGCATTTT.